This T cell receptor (beta chain) was captured in a study of T cell responses to AZD1222 COVID-19 vaccine (dated by TCRdb to about 2021). Notes on the research overall: AZD1222 recipients whose second dose came at about 4 weeks and those whose second dose came at about 12 weeks were combined into one group, since spike-specific TCR depth and breadth did not differ between the two schedules. A total of 230 to 250 trial participants underwent TCR sequencing, of whom about 200 received two doses of AZD1222 and about 25 received two doses of the MenACWY control vaccine. Enrollment into the trials was organized by age into subgroups of 18-55, 56-69 and 70-plus years, and those subgroups contained approximately 160, 26 and 62 TCR-sequenced participants, respectively. Results and caveats for the whole study, not just this receptor: Because no day 14 peak-response samples were available, repertoires were characterized only after the peak T cell response. In the small 56-69-year group, the increase in depth fell short of significance, most likely because of low power. Most participants were white British and females outnumbered males, and the authors suggested that clonal diversity may have been underestimated. Only 5 to 7 AZD1222 recipients were SARS-CoV-2 seropositive at baseline, limiting conclusions about previously exposed vaccinees. CD4 TCRs associated with the vaccine covered the entire spike protein, and the dominant responses were in regions 160-218 and 743-854. Epitopes outside the regions mutated in the B.1.351 and B.1.1.7 variants were reportedly recognized by nearly half of the unique spike-specific TCRs. After two AZD1222 doses, spike-specific TCR breadth and depth were significantly higher than at day 0 and than in MenACWY recipients.

Note on this clone: Its antigen specificity is not known. The sample holds no much larger clone one base away, and base qualities are not on file.

The CDR3 measures 13 amino acids from cysteine to phenylalanine. Only the CDR3 DNA is retained, 39 bases long and in frame from the first base. Via the germline V gene, CDR1 is MNHNS and CDR2 SASEGT. V is cut by 1 base and J by 4 bases, and the space between the germline ends is 5 bases. The sample's time point label, decoded: baseline before first vaccination. Vaccinee samples were obtained from the UK trials COV001 and COV002, which included a single-blind randomized controlled phase 2/3 trial of AZD1222 (ChAdOx1 nCoV-19) in healthy adults. Trial participant PBMC samples were collected at day 0 and day 28 after the second dose for TCRbeta chain sequencing. The CDR3 regions of human TCRbeta chains were analyzed by immunosequencing. Concerning the study's data processing: Repertoire TCRs were matched against a reference library of SARS-CoV-2-specific TCRs generated with the MIRA antigen-specificity platform. Breadth was defined as the fraction of unique TCRs that were SARS-CoV-2-associated. Depth was defined as the fraction of total T cells that were SARS-CoV-2-associated. Using the MIRA data, each spike-specific TCR was mapped to the spike region that the TCR reacts to and placed in a CD4 or CD8 class. Log10-transformed breadth and depth values were compared by one-way ANOVA with Sidak's multiple comparisons tests. Held by TCRdb, this immuneACCESS table contains in-frame sequences only and omits some clones. Under half of the omission traces to an unresolved V gene where checked; the cause of the rest is unknown. V and J calls and clone size are copied from that table; D and trimming were computed from the DNA. This sample comprises about 140,000 clones, 80% to 95% of them detected only once. Approximately 3.4% of the sample rests with the top ten.

The specimen comprised peripheral blood, sampled on day 0 of AZD1222 vaccination. The source of this sequence is an adult in good health. The sequence is built from TRBV6-1 and TRBJ2-1, with an unclear D gene assignment. CDR3 sequence: CASSEVLYNEQFF. In nucleotides, the sequence is TGTGCCAGCAGTGAAGTCCTGTACAATGAGCAGTTCTTC.